Presented here are 12 T cell receptor beta chains from one specimen sequenced in a study of PD-1 blockade in mismatch repair-deficient tumors. Data came from immunoSEQ multiplex PCR; TCRdb stores just in-frame clones and leaves some out. Of around 40,000 clones listed, roughly 83% are singletons. This material consisted of peripheral blood, taken 4 weeks after starting pembrolizumab. All receptors come from an adult with mismatch repair-deficient cancer.

This clone was seen only a few times. V usage is TRBV10-1 and J usage is TRBJ2-7; possibly TRBD2 for D (6 bases). The length of the CDR3 is 15 residues. CDR1 WNHNN and CDR2 SYGVQD come from the germline V gene (reference sequence). The V gene lost 6 bases and the J gene lost 0 bases, with 15 bases spanning the gap. The CDR3 reads CASRDRDFSSYEQYF. The CDR3 DNA is TGCGCCAGCAGAGACCGGGACTTTAGCTCCTACGAGCAGTACTTC.

The rearrangement joins TRBV11-2 to TRBJ2-7; D gene uncertain. CDR1 is SGHAT, CDR2 FQNNGV, per germline. The CDR3 sequence is 14 residues long. The germline V and J ends were trimmed by 4 bases and 7 bases, with 17 bases remaining between them. The chain's CDR3 is CASSSAGNSREQYF. The DNA of the CDR3 is TGTGCCAGCAGCTCCGCTGGGAACTCCCGAGAGCAGTACTTC.

The V gene is TRBV6-4, the J gene TRBJ2-5, with D perhaps TRBD2 (7 bases). Looked up from germline, CDR1 is MRHNA and CDR2 is SNTAGT. This CDR3 is 15 amino acids long. Trimming shortened V by 3 bases and J by 1 base, and 12 bases separated the two germline ends. The DNA for the CDR3 is TGTGCCAGCAGTGAGAAGGGGGGGACCCAAGAGACCCAGTACTTC. As protein: CASSEKGGTQETQYF.

The chain employs TRBV7-2 and TRBJ2-1; 7 positions agree with TRBD2. The CDR3 contains 16 residues. V lost 2 bases and J lost 1; bases outside the gene matches: 5. Germline V CDR1 and CDR2: SGHTA, FQGNSA. Here the CDR3 reads CASSLIAGVSYNEQFF. The CDR3 region has the DNA TGTGCCAGCAGCTTAATCGCGGGAGTATCCTACAATGAGCAGTTCTTC.

The gene calls are TRBV7-9 and TRBJ2-3; TRBD1 matches 8 bases. CDR1 is SEHNR and CDR2 is FQNEAQ in the germline V gene (reference sequence). The CDR3 is made up of 14 amino acids. The trim removed 5 bases at V and 6 bases at J, leaving 7 bases unmatched. Written as DNA, the CDR3 is TGTGCCAGCAGCCTAAGGGGACAGGCGGATACGCAGTATTTT. Translation gives CASSLRGQADTQYF. Variable domain in full (rest from reference TRBV7-9 and TRBJ2-3): DTGVSQNPRHKITKRGQNVTFRCDPISEHNRLYWYRQTLGQGPEFLTYFQNEAQLEKSRLLSDRFSAERPKGSFSTLEIQRTEQGDSAMYLCASSLRGQADTQYFGPGTRLTVL.

This sequence joins TRBV7-2 and TRBJ2-1; 7 bases align to TRBD2. The J segment lost 6 bases and the V segment lost 1 base, leaving 6 bases of the junction unmatched. The germline gives CDR1 SGHTA, CDR2 FQGNSA. The CDR3 consists of 15 residues. The DNA of the CDR3 is TGTGCCAGCAGCTTAGTAGGACTAGAAAGCAATGAGCAGTTCTTC. This sequence encodes CASSLVGLESNEQFF.

This clone has just a few counts. The CDR3 DNA reads as TGTGCCAGCAGTTACTCGTCTAGCGGGAGTTACGAGCAGTACTTC. Its translation: CASSYSSSGSYEQYF. The rearrangement joins TRBV6-5 to TRBJ2-7; TRBD2 aligns across 10 bases. CDR3 length: 15 residues. V shed 0 bases, J shed 4 bases, and the junction held 3 bases outside the gene matches. Germline CDR1 reads MNHEY; CDR2 reads SVGAGI.

The chain carries TRBV5-4 and TRBJ2-3, with TRBD1 matching over 7 bases. Germline loops: CDR1 SGHNT, CDR2 YYREEE (reference sequence). CDR3 size: 16 residues. Trimming removed 3 bases from V and 2 bases from J; junction bases left unmatched: 9. The CDR3 reads CASSSYSGTDTDTQYF. The CDR3 coding sequence is TGTGCCAGCAGCTCCTACTCCGGGACAGACACAGATACGCAGTATTTT.

The V and J genes are TRBV30 and TRBJ1-4, with TRBD1 identical over 8 bases. The CDR3 is 14 residues long. From germline, CDR1 is GTSNPN and CDR2 SVGIG (reference sequence). Germline trimming cut 1 base from V and 7 bases from J; bases unmatched to any gene: 5. The CDR3 coding sequence is TGTGCCTGGAGTGGCTCCAGGGGGCGTGAAAAACTGTTTTTT. It specifies CAWSGSRGREKLFF.

The chain recombines TRBV19 with TRBJ2-2; tentatively, D is TRBD2 (5 bases). The V end was cut by 6 bases, the J end by 0 bases, with 11 bases between. The CDR3 is made up of 15 amino acids. The germline CDR1 and CDR2 sequences are LNHDA and SQIVND (reference sequence). CDR3 nucleotides: TGTGCCAGTAGAAAGGCGGGCACGAACACCGGGGAGCTGTTTTTT. Its translation: CASRKAGTNTGELFF.

This clone has only a few counts. The V gene is TRBV5-8, the J gene TRBJ1-1, with 7 bases identical to TRBD1. The CDR3 consists of 14 residues. Losses at the gene ends were 2 bases for V and 3 bases for J; bases not matched to a gene: 4. Germline CDR1 SGHTS, CDR2 YDEGEE. CDR3 nucleotide sequence: TGTGCCAGCAGCTTCGGCAGGGGGGACACTGAAGCTTTCTTT. Protein sequence: CASSFGRGDTEAFF.

The chain employs TRBV30 and TRBJ1-1, with D possibly matching TRBD1 (5 bases). The CDR3 runs 12 residues. Germline-derived CDR1 and CDR2 are GTSNPN and SVGIG (reference sequence). V was shortened by 2 bases and J by 8 bases, with 12 bases between the two germline ends. For the CDR3, the DNA is TGTGCCTGGAGTCCAAGACAGCCGGAAGCTTTCTTT. Its protein is CAWSPRQPEAFF.